This T cell receptor beta chain appears in the sequencing data of a study of lung T cells in sarcoidosis with Löfgren's syndrome. The study, taken as a whole, reports: TRAV12-1 and TRBV2 were reportedly most expanded in Löfgren's patients. These T cells possibly recognize a putative, unidentified sarcoidosis-associated antigen.

TCRdb itself ran the reads through MiXCR, one entry per CDR3 protein. Of 15,000 to 25,000 distinct CDR3 sequences listed, roughly 23% were seen once; the top ten hold 0.75% to 0.95%. This CDR3 has 13 amino acids. The V and J ends lost 3 bases and 0 bases respectively, with 6 bases between them. The germline V gene has CDR1 SQVTM and CDR2 ANQGSEA. About this clonotype: Its cognate antigen is unknown.

The sequenced sample was CD4+ T cells from bronchoalveolar lavage. The TCR was taken from a human donor with sarcoidosis (Löfgren's syndrome or another form), or a control subject (not recorded which). V gene TRBV29-1 combines with J gene TRBJ1-3; no reliable D call. The CDR3 region is CSVEVASGNTIYF. DNA of the CDR3: TGCAGCGTTGAGGTTGCCTCTGGAAACACCATATATTTT.